This TCR beta chain derives from a study of blood T cell repertoires in COVID-19. Study information: Both acute and convalescent COVID-19 samples were obtained from the United States, Italy and Spain. T cells, B-cell-depleted T cells, or PBMCs provided the cDNA or gDNA that served as material.

In the original analysis: Nucleated cell number was recorded as an estimate derived from reference gene primer amplification. TCRdb keeps only in-frame clones here, not all; method: immunoSEQ multiplex PCR. V and J calls plus clone size are reproduced from that table; the DNA served to infer D and trimming. Of fewer than 200,000 clones in the sample, around 83% are singletons; the top ten hold more than 1.5%. The sequence derives from a human donor in a cohort sampled during active COVID-19. Sequenced sample: peripheral blood.

CDR3 in amino acids: CASSRPGQGYEQYF. The DNA of the CDR3 is TGTGCCAGCTCCCGCCCGGGACAGGGCTACGAGCAGTACTTC. This chain uses TRBV18 with TRBJ2-7; 9 bases are a match to TRBD1. Germline CDR1 and CDR2: KGHSH and LQKENI. V lost 6 bases and J lost 3; bases outside the gene matches: 6. The CDR3 contains 14 residues.